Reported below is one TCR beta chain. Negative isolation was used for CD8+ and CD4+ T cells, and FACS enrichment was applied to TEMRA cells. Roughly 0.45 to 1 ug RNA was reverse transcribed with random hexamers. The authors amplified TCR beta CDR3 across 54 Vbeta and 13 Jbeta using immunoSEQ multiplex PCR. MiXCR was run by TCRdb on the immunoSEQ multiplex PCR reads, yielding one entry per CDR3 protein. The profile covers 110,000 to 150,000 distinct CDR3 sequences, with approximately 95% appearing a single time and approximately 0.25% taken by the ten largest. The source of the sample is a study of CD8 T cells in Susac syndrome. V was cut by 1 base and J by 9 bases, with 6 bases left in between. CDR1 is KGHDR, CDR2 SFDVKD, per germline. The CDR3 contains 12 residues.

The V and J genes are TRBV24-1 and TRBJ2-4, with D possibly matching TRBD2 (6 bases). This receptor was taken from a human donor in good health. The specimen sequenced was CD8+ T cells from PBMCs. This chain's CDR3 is CATSDFSGIQYF. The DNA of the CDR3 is TGTGCCACCAGTGATTTTAGCGGCATTCAGTACTTC.